What follows is one TCR beta chain and its context. These data come from a study of shared clonotypes between healthy human individuals. Looking at the study overall: Each donor had three CD4 naive, three CD4 memory, two CD8 naive and one CD8 memory plate.

The method was immunoSEQ multiplex PCR; TCRdb's version includes in-frame clones alone and lacks a portion of them. This table has roughly 680,000 clones, approximately 72% appearing once. Only Caucasian adults living in Nashville, Tennessee made up the donor group. The sequence came from a woman aged 30 to 39 in good health. The sample taken for sequencing was memory CD4+ T cells sorted from blood. The subset denotes: CD45RA-negative fraction.

The CDR3, as DNA: TGTGCCAGCAGCGCCCGGGACATCTCCTACGAGCAGTACTTC. Translating it yields CASSARDISYEQYF. V is TRBV7-8 and J is TRBJ2-7, with a possible D match to TRBD1 (6 bases). V was trimmed by 5 bases and J by 0 bases, leaving 11 bases between them. The CDR3 extends over 14 amino acids. Germline V CDR1 and CDR2: SGHVS, FQNEAQ.